A single sample is the source of the 14 T cell receptor beta chains below, sequenced in a study of T-cell reconstitution after alpha-beta-depleted transplantation in children. Unique molecular identifiers were incorporated into the prepared TCRbeta library. TCRdb recomputed calls from the PCR reads with MiXCR, one row per CDR3 protein. Of approximately 590,000 distinct CDR3 sequences in the sample, 10% were seen once. Sequences were derived from PBMCs from the stem cell graft donor, sampled from the stem cell graft. Every receptor here comes from a human donor who donated a stem cell graft to a child with acute myeloid leukemia.

This clonotype was counted at least ten times. The chain joins TRBV25-1 to TRBJ2-5; D is perhaps TRBD1 (5 bases). V dropped 2 bases and J dropped 1 base, with 17 bases sitting between them. The CDR3 covers 17 residues. CDR1 is MGHDK and CDR2 is SYGVNS in the germline V gene. CDR3 in amino acids: CASSERLGSQGQETQYF. The DNA for the CDR3 is TGTGCCAGCAGTGAACGATTAGGCAGTCAGGGCCAAGAGACCCAGTACTTC.

The chain carries TRBV4-3 and TRBJ2-1, with D possibly matching TRBD2 (5 bases). Deletions cut 1 base from V and 4 bases from J, with 11 bases between. The germline gives CDR1 LGHNA, CDR2 YSLEER. The CDR3 length is 15 residues. CDR3 sequence (DNA): TGCGCCAGCAGCCAAGGATCTAGCAGATACAATGAGCAGTTCTTC. It codes for CASSQGSSRYNEQFF.

The DNA of the CDR3 is TGTGCCAGCAGTTTATTGACGGGGACAGGGGTTCCTGAAGCTTTCTTT. Protein product: CASSLLTGTGVPEAFF. The chain is built from TRBV27 and TRBJ1-1; TRBD1 matches 10 bases. With V trimmed by 1 base and J by 6 bases, 8 bases remained unmatched. Looked up from germline, CDR1 is MNHEY and CDR2 is SMNVEV (reference sequence). This CDR3 region has 16 residues.

This clonotype was detected a few times. The V call is TRBV7-9, the J call TRBJ1-1; D unclear. Trimming left V 3 bases short and J 10 bases short, with 18 bases between. CDR1 is SEHNR and CDR2 is FQNEAQ in the germline V gene (reference sequence). There are 14 residues in the CDR3. The CDR3 DNA reads as TGTGCCAGCAGCTTTCCCTGGTCAGAGATAGGAGCTTTCTTT. Translating it yields CASSFPWSEIGAFF.

This chain connects TRBV6-5 to TRBJ1-3, with D unresolved. The V end lost 0 bases, the J end lost 0 bases, and 9 bases lay between the germline ends. Germline assignment: CDR1 MNHEY and CDR2 SVGAGI. The CDR3 runs 16 residues. The CDR3 sequence: CASSYSIGRSGNTIYF. CDR3 in DNA: TGTGCCAGCAGTTACTCGATAGGACGCTCTGGAAACACCATATATTTT.

CDR3: CASSKGTFPSF. The CDR3 bases are TGTGCCAGCAGCAAAGGGACTTTCCCCTCCTTC. The chain is built from TRBV21-1 and TRBJ2-5; TRBD1 is the table's D call and was not checked against the DNA. TRBV21-1 counts as a pseudogene. CDR3 length: 11 residues.

The gene calls are TRBV30 and TRBJ1-1, with 8 nucleotides matching TRBD1. The CDR3 loop spans 14 amino acids. V was clipped by 3 bases and J by 4 bases; unmatched bases: 7. The germline CDR1 and CDR2 sequences are GTSNPN and SVGIG (reference sequence). CDR3 in DNA: TGTGCCTGGAGGATTGGACAGGGATTCACTGAAGCTTTCTTT. Protein sequence: CAWRIGQGFTEAFF.

This clonotype was detected ten times or more. The gene calls are TRBV6-1 and TRBJ2-4, with a possible D match to TRBD1 (6 bases). The CDR3 is made up of 14 amino acids. From germline, CDR1 is MNHNS and CDR2 SASEGT. V lost 11 bases, J lost 0 bases, and 14 bases lay in between. DNA for the CDR3: TGTGCCTGCGGACAGTCCCTAGCCAAAAACATTCAGTACTTC. Protein sequence: CACGQSLAKNIQYF.

This clonotype was seen many times. This chain uses TRBV5-1 with TRBJ2-3, with no clear D. In germline, CDR1 is SGHRS, CDR2 YFSETQ. This CDR3 has 13 residues. With 4 bases removed from V and 2 bases from J, the gap between germline ends came to 8 bases. CDR3 sequence: CASSHTLTDTQYF. CDR3 in DNA: TGCGCCAGCAGCCACACCCTCACAGATACGCAGTATTTT.

At least ten counts were recorded for this clonotype. The chain uses TRBV5-1 and TRBJ2-7; 8 bases are shared with TRBD2. The V segment lost 1 base and the J segment 2 bases; nucleotides outside the gene matches: 11. This CDR3 comprises 17 residues. The V gene's germline CDR1 is SGHRS and CDR2 YFSETQ. CDR3 in DNA: TGCGCCAGCAGCTTGAGGGCTAGCGGGCCCGCCACCTACGAGCAGTACTTC. Protein sequence: CASSLRASGPATYEQYF.

This clonotype was observed at least ten times. The gene calls are TRBV6-6 and TRBJ2-7, with D possibly matching TRBD2 (6 bases). This CDR3 has 13 amino acids. With 6 bases removed from V and 5 bases from J, the gap between germline ends came to 14 bases. Germline V gives CDR1 MNHNY, CDR2 SVGAGI (reference sequence). CDR3 coding DNA: TGTGCCAGCAGCCTAGCGTTGGAGAACGAGCAGTACTTC. This codes for CASSLALENEQYF.

The chain has TRBV28 and TRBJ2-1, with D perhaps TRBD2 (5 bases). CDR3 length: 14 amino acids. The germline gives CDR1 MDHEN, CDR2 SYDVKM. Deletions cut 2 bases from V and 8 bases from J, with 13 bases between. CDR3 sequence reads: CASSLGGNKDEQFF. CDR3 coding DNA: TGTGCCAGCAGTTTAGGAGGCAACAAAGATGAGCAGTTCTTC. The whole variable domain, filled in from reference TRBV28 and TRBJ2-1, reads DVKVTQSSRYLVKRTGEKVFLECVQDMDHENMFWYRQDPGLGLRLIYFSYDVKMKEKGDIPEGYSVSREKKERFSLILESASTNQTSMYLCASSLGGNKDEQFFGPGTRLTVL.

This sequence joins TRBV11-2 and TRBJ2-4, with TRBD2 as a possible D gene (6 bases). CDR1 is SGHAT, CDR2 FQNNGV, per germline. Trimming stripped 1 base from V and 9 bases from J, with 13 bases between. This CDR3 has 14 amino acids. CDR3 coding DNA: TGTGCCAGCAGCTTAGCTCGCGGGGTTGGCATTCAGTACTTC. Protein sequence: CASSLARGVGIQYF.

This clonotype has ten or more counts. J is TRBJ2-5 and V is TRBV5-1; D unresolved. The CDR3 covers 15 residues. Germline V lookup: CDR1 SGHRS, CDR2 YFSETQ. V gave up 0 bases and J gave up 3 bases, with 12 bases separating them. The CDR3 protein is CASSLGAREEETQYF. The CDR3 DNA reads TGCGCCAGCAGCTTGGGGGCCCGCGAGGAAGAGACCCAGTACTTC.